These 9 T cell receptor beta chains were all obtained from the same sample, sequenced in a study of long-term antiretroviral therapy in people with HIV (dated by TCRdb to 2021 to 2024). The immunoSEQ hsTCRB v3.0 assay was used at survey level resolution to sequence the TRB variable region. TCRdb carries this immuneACCESS record with in-frame sequences only. Its versions omit some clonotypes, under half of them owing to an unresolved V gene in the studies checked, with the rest unexplained. The sample has around 20,000 clones on record, roughly four fifths of them singletons. Around 6% of the sample rests with the top ten. Specimen: unsorted PBMCs, collected 0.2 years after starting antiretroviral therapy. Receptor source: a woman in her twenties or thirties with HIV.

This clone was seen just once. J is TRBJ1-2 and V is TRBV4-2; D not resolved. The CDR3 consists of 16 residues. V lost 4 bases to trimming and J lost 1 base, with 16 bases between them. Germline values: CDR1 LGHNA, CDR2 YNFKEQ. CDR3 nucleotides: TGTGCCAGCAGCCGAGACCCTGAGGGCCTTAACTATGGCTACACCTTC. Translating gives CASSRDPEGLNYGYTF.

The rearrangement links TRBV7-2 to TRBJ2-2; D is undetermined. Deletions cut 3 bases from V and 5 bases from J, with 4 bases between. CDR3 size: 12 residues. Germline V gene sequence: CDR1 SGHTA, CDR2 FQGNSA. CDR3 nucleotides: TGTGCCAGCAGCTTGGAGACCGGGGAGCTGTTTTTT. This gives the protein CASSLETGELFF.

This chain links TRBV14 with TRBJ1-1, with D possibly being TRBD1 (6 bases). Trimming left V 0 bases short and J 0 bases short, with 23 bases between. The CDR3 spans 20 residues. Per the germline V gene, CDR1 is SGHDN and CDR2 is FVKESK. The CDR3 coding sequence is TGTGCCAGCAGCCAAGAGAGGGGCAGTAACAGGGCGACACTGAACACTGAAGCTTTCTTT. Protein product: CASSQERGSNRATLNTEAFF.

This chain joins TRBV7-8 and TRBJ2-2; D unclear. The germline CDR1 and CDR2 sequences are SGHVS and FQNEAQ. The CDR3 runs to 15 residues. V lost 2 bases to trimming and J lost 6 bases, with 13 bases between them. As DNA, the CDR3 is TGTGCCAGCAGCTTATCATCGGTAACAGCCGGGGAGCTGTTTTTT. Its translation is CASSLSSVTAGELFF.

The chain links TRBV11-3 to TRBJ2-5, with D maybe TRBD1 (6 bases). V lost 5 bases and J lost 3, with 13 bases in between. This CDR3 is built from 14 residues. The germline gives CDR1 SGHNT, CDR2 YENEEA. DNA of the CDR3: TGTGCCAGCAGCGCCCGGGACAAGGAAGAGACCCAGTACTTC. It yields the protein CASSARDKEETQYF.

This chain connects TRBV27 to TRBJ1-2; D unclear. The V and J ends lost 0 bases and 6 bases respectively, with 14 bases between them. CDR1 and CDR2 from the germline V gene are MNHEY and SMNVEV (reference sequence). The CDR3 runs 15 residues. The CDR3 loop reads CASSLSTGSVNGYTF. For the CDR3, the DNA is TGTGCCAGCAGTTTATCGACCGGGTCCGTAAATGGCTACACCTTC.

The chain couples TRBV6-1 to TRBJ2-7; perhaps TRBD2 as D (6 bases). The germline V gene encodes CDR1 MNHNS and CDR2 SASEGT. V lost 6 bases and J lost 7, with 10 bases in between. This CDR3 has 11 residues. CDR3 sequence: CASSLGGEQYF. The CDR3 region has the DNA TGTGCCAGCAGCCTTGGGGGGGAGCAGTACTTC.

The chain recombines TRBV11-2 with TRBJ2-4; D is unclear. V shed 2 bases and J shed 0 bases, with 5 bases lying between them. Germline V lookup: CDR1 SGHAT, CDR2 FQNNGV. The CDR3 is 14 amino acids. The CDR3 nucleotides are TGTGCCAGCAGCTTAACCCTAGCCAAAAACATTCAGTACTTC. Translated: CASSLTLAKNIQYF.

This chain joins TRBV5-1 and TRBJ2-7; 8 bases map to TRBD2. The germline V gene encodes CDR1 SGHRS and CDR2 YFSETQ. This CDR3 has 16 amino acids. J gave up 2 bases and V 1 base, and 8 bases lay outside the gene matches. The CDR3 DNA reads TGCGCCAGCAGCTTGTCGGGGGGGGCAGGGGCCTACGAGCAGTACTTC. Protein product: CASSLSGGAGAYEQYF.